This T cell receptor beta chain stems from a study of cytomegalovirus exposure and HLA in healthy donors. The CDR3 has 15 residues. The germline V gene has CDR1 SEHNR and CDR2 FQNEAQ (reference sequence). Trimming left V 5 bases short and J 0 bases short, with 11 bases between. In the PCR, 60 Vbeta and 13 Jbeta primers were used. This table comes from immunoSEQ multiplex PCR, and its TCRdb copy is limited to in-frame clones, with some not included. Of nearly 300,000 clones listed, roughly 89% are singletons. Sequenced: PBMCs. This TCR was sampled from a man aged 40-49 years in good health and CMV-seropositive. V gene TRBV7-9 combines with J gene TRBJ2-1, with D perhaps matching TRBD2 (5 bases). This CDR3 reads CASSERGSSYNEQFF. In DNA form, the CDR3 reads TGTGCCAGCAGCGAACGGGGAAGCTCCTACAATGAGCAGTTCTTC. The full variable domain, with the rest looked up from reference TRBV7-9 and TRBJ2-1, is DTGVSQNPRHKITKRGQNVTFRCDPISEHNRLYWYRQTLGQGPEFLTYFQNEAQLEKSRLLSDRFSAERPKGSFSTLEIQRTEQGDSAMYLCASSERGSSYNEQFFGPGTRLTVL.